Here is one TCR beta chain with its context. Antigen unknown. TCRdb fed the reads into MiXCR, producing one record per CDR3 protein. This repertoire shows around 530,000 distinct CDR3 sequences, about 15% found once; its top ten account for 20% to 30%. This sample stems from a study of T cell repertoires in cytomegalovirus infection. For the study at large: An indication of both CMV infection and matching HLA type came from public TCR beta signatures.

Germline V gene sequence: CDR1 MNHEY, CDR2 SMNVEV (reference sequence). V shed 3 bases, J shed 0 bases, and the junction held 1 base outside the gene matches. This CDR3 spans 15 amino acids. The study's findings and limits: The cumulative frequency of public TCR beta families distinguished individuals who carried CMV together with the relevant HLA. CMV-specific TCR beta clonotypes restricted by HLA-C dominated the ex vivo response.

This sequence joins TRBV27 and TRBJ2-1; TRBD1 matches 8 bases. Sequenced sample: CD8+ T cells from PBMCs. This receptor was taken from a human donor in good health (CMV status not recorded). Some clones in this sample may be carry-over from other donors' samples. The CDR3 region is CASSLGQASYNEQFF. In DNA form, the CDR3 reads TGTGCCAGCAGTTTGGGACAGGCCTCCTACAATGAGCAGTTCTTC.